This T cell receptor (beta chain) was observed in a study of cytomegalovirus exposure and HLA in healthy donors. Study findings and constraints: Researchers reported in a later analysis that a missense DCLRE1C variant was tied to TCR beta V- and J-gene trimming. When a later analysis was performed, an Asian-associated ancestry cluster reportedly had fewer N-insertions than the approximately 700-donor mean. The study labeled more than 150 TCR beta chains cytomegalovirus-associated.

Amplification used 60 Vbeta primers and 13 Jbeta primers. Clones were read by immunoSEQ multiplex PCR, and TCRdb kept only the in-frame ones, dropping some. Of around 130,000 clones listed, approximately 85% are singletons. A word on this clone: Antigen: not known.

This receptor was taken from a boy younger than 18 in good health and CMV-seronegative. Sequencing input: PBMCs.

This CDR3 is CASNRDRASSYEQYF. In DNA form, the CDR3 reads TGTGCCAGCAACAGAGACAGGGCGAGCTCCTACGAGCAGTACTTC. The rearrangement joins TRBV6-1 to TRBJ2-7; 7 nucleotides match TRBD1. Germline V gives CDR1 MNHNS, CDR2 SASEGT. V was clipped by 7 bases and J by 0 bases; unmatched bases: 9. CDR3 length equals 15 residues.